Below, one TCR beta chain is given with its context. It has no known antigen specificity. No quality values exist for individual bases; no much larger clone is one base distant. CDR1 and CDR2 were assigned from the germline V gene (reference sequence) as DFQATT and SNEGSKA. The V and J ends are trimmed by 6 bases and 2 bases, leaving 13 bases between them. The CDR3 measures 13 amino acids from cysteine to phenylalanine. Of all the DNA, just the CDR3 is kept, 39 bases in frame from base 1. Instrument used: Illumina HiSeq 2500. Quantitative 5'-RACE with molecular barcodes was used to prepare TCR beta libraries. The published analysis was carried out like this. A new computational method, built on a probabilistic model of VDJ rearrangement, was used to identify disease-linked TCR variants. Through fastp at Q25 and MiXCR, TCRdb rebuilt clones from the public reads, retaining in-frame beta chains. Records with the same CDR3 protein are collapsed into one entry carrying the most frequent genes and DNA. TCRdb, not the original authors, processed these V and J calls. The sample records 250,000 to 350,000 distinct CDR3 sequences, around 20% of which are singletons. The top ten hold 3.5% of the sample.

The data stem from a study of CD8 T cells in ankylosing spondylitis (TCRdb year 2017). For context, the study as a whole: The study profiled T cell receptor beta repertoires in healthy donors and ankylosing spondylitis patients to find disease-linked TCR variants. The full study cohort was made up of approximately 24 ankylosing spondylitis patients and about a hundred healthy donors. Samples of peripheral blood were taken, and for ankylosing spondylitis patients, synovial fluid was collected as well. What the research found in general, with its limitations: The disease-linked clones were reported to be significantly enriched in matched synovial fluid samples from ankylosing spondylitis patients. Some motif variants had previously been reported in the synovial fluid and blood of reactive arthritis patients, which suggests shared mechanisms of disease initiation. In peripheral blood, the disease-linked clones were found at relatively low frequencies and had a CD8+ phenotype. Blood from ankylosing spondylitis patients appeared to be characterized by a TCR beta motif composed of several highly homologous amino acid variants.

The receptor was derived from a female donor with ankylosing spondylitis or in good health (not recorded which). The sample taken for sequencing was blood, either unsorted or a sorted T cell fraction (not recorded which). The chain employs TRBV20-1 and TRBJ2-5; the D gene is possibly TRBD1 or TRBD2, each agreeing over 5 bases. The CDR3 corresponds to CSATRDGQETQYF. The DNA sequence reads TGCAGTGCAACCCGGGACGGACAAGAGACCCAGTACTTC.